A single TCR beta chain is shown here with its context. What it recognizes is unknown. This record belongs to a study of blood T cells in healthy people across ages. The study, taken as a whole, reports: In these data, TCR beta diversity tracked strongly with naive T cell percentage. Per million T cells, TCR beta diversity dropped about linearly as age rose.

Isolation per sample recovered at least 6 million PBMCs. The CDR3 runs 15 residues. V gave up 0 bases and J gave up 7 bases, with 14 bases separating them. CDR1 SGDLS and CDR2 YYNGEE come from the germline V gene. It was with a sample-barcoded 5' primer and a J-beta primer mix that a second PCR of roughly 6 to 11 cycles was run. TCRdb re-called the 5' RACE reads with MiXCR, one entry per CDR3 protein. The sample has about 1.1 million distinct CDR3 sequences, less than 45% seen once. The chain is built from TRBV9 and TRBJ2-1; D not resolved. The receptor's source is a man aged 18 to 29 in good health. Sequencing input: blood. The CDR3 nucleotides read TGTGCCAGCAGCGTAGATGAGAGGTGGTGGAATGAGCAGTTCTTC. The encoded protein is CASSVDERWWNEQFF.